A selection of T cell receptor beta chains follows, all from one sample in a study of early T cells in non-severe SARS-CoV-2 infection. TCRdb reprocessed the 5' RACE reads with MiXCR, giving one entry per CDR3 protein. The sample lists about 31,000 distinct CDR3 sequences, 5.8% occurring once. The sample taken for sequencing was whole blood. These receptors all come from an adult who was a healthcare worker with PCR-confirmed SARS-CoV-2 infection or an uninfected control (not recorded which). Both conserved end residues are part of each CDR3. D genes are given only for firm matches. Clone size is stated in some rows and not others, as once, few, many or a class when expanded.

abundance	d_gene	v_gene	j_gene	CDR3nt	CDR3aa
many	NA	TRBV5-1	TRBJ2-1	TGCGCCAGCAGCTTGGGTCATGGAGACTTCCAGTTCTTC	CASSLGHGDFQFF
many	NA	TRBV7-2	TRBJ1-6	TGTGCCAGCAGCGCCACAGGGCTTGGATCACCCCTCCACTTT	CASSATGLGSPLHF
NA	TRBD2	TRBV11-3	TRBJ2-2	TGTGCCAGCAGCTTTTGGACTAGCGGGATCGGGGAGCTGTTTTTT	CASSFWTSGIGELFF
many	TRBD1	TRBV18	TRBJ2-7	TGTGCCAGCTCAACCCGGGACAGGGGCTCCTACGAGCAGTACTTC	CASSTRDRGSYEQYF
NA	TRBD1	TRBV28	TRBJ1-2	TGTGCCAGCAGTTCGACAGGGACATGGTGGGCGGGCGGCTACACCTTC	CASSSTGTWWAGGYTF
few	TRBD1	TRBV6-6	TRBJ2-7	TGTGCCAGCCACTTTGCTGACAGGGGTTTATCCTACGAGCAGTACTTC	CASHFADRGLSYEQYF
many	NA	TRBV5-1	TRBJ2-5	TGCGCCAGCAGCTTGTTAGGAAACTACCAAGAGACCCAGTACTTC	CASSLLGNYQETQYF
many	NA	TRBV7-8	TRBJ2-2	TGTGCCAGCAGCTTGGACGCGGGGCTAGCACTCACCGGGGAGCTGTTTTTT	CASSLDAGLALTGELFF
many	TRBD2	TRBV7-3	TRBJ2-5	TGTGCCAGCAGCTTAATGCCTAGCGGGGGCCAAGAGACCCAGTACTTC	CASSLMPSGGQETQYF
many	TRBD2	TRBV10-3	TRBJ2-3	TGTGCCATCAGCCCTAGCGGGGCGCGGCCAGATACGCAGTATTTT	CAISPSGARPDTQYF
many	NA	TRBV5-4	TRBJ1-2	TGTGCCAGCAGCTTGGACAGCCGTCCCCTTGGCTACACCTTC	CASSLDSRPLGYTF
many	TRBD1	TRBV5-6	TRBJ1-5	TGTGCCAGCAGCCAGACAGGGGGGCCTCAGCCCCAGCATTTT	CASSQTGGPQPQHF
many	TRBD2	TRBV6-5	TRBJ2-3	TGTGCCAGCAAGCGTTCGGGGGGGCGCACAGATACGCAGTATTTT	CASKRSGGRTDTQYF
many	NA	TRBV20-1	TRBJ1-5	TGCAGTGCTAGGTACCAAGGCAATCAGCCCCAGCATTTT	CSARYQGNQPQHF
many	NA	TRBV7-9	TRBJ2-1	TGTGCCAGCAGCTTAGACGGCAGGGGAACGTTCTTC	CASSLDGRGTFF
many	NA	TRBV20-1	TRBJ2-3	TGCAGTGCTAGAGAAATTACCTCCGGGACACAAAGCACAGATACGCAGTATTTT	CSAREITSGTQSTDTQYF
many	NA	TRBV6-1	TRBJ2-3	TGTGCCAGCAGCCCGGGGGGCGGTGCAGATACGCAGTATTTT	CASSPGGGADTQYF
many	NA	TRBV6-5	TRBJ2-3	TGTGCCAGCAGTTACTCGGCTAGCCGCCCAGATACGCAGTATTTT	CASSYSASRPDTQYF
many	NA	TRBV7-9	TRBJ1-2	TGTGCCAGCAGCTCAGGGGACGGCTACACCTTC	CASSSGDGYTF
many	NA	TRBV29-1	TRBJ2-4	TGCAGCGCTCTACACGGAGAGGCGGCCAAAAACATTCAGTACTTC	CSALHGEAAKNIQYF
NA	NA	TRBV4-1	TRBJ2-1	TGCGCCAGCAGCCAAGAAGACTTCTACAATGAGCAGTTCTTC	CASSQEDFYNEQFF
many	NA	TRBV7-2	TRBJ2-4	TGTGCCAGCAGCTTAGGGACAGTAGCAAACATTCAGTACTTC	CASSLGTVANIQYF
many	TRBD2	TRBV10-3	TRBJ2-1	TGTGCCATCAGTGAGGGGATAGCGGGAGACAATGAGCAGTTCTTC	CAISEGIAGDNEQFF
few	NA	TRBV6-5	TRBJ2-1	TGTGCCAGCAGTTACTCAAGTCTAACGCTCAGCAATGAGCAGTTCTTC	CASSYSSLTLSNEQFF
many	NA	TRBV14	TRBJ2-1	TGTGCCAGCAGCCCGGGGTGGGGGGAGCAGTTCTTC	CASSPGWGEQFF
many	TRBD1	TRBV7-6	TRBJ2-2	TGTGCCAGCACCCGACAGGGTAGCAGTTCCTCCGGGGAGCTGTTTTTT	CASTRQGSSSSGELFF
few	NA	TRBV12-3/TRBV12-4	TRBJ1-1	TGTGCCAGCAGTTTACAACCGCGAGGGGCAGAAGGAGCTTTCTTT	CASSLQPRGAEGAFF
many	NA	TRBV2	TRBJ2-7	TGTGCCAGCAGTGACCACGAGCAGTACTTC	CASSDHEQYF
many	NA	TRBV7-9	TRBJ1-6	TGTGCCAGCAGCCCCGGACAAAGAACGGCCTCACCCCTCCACTTT	CASSPGQRTASPLHF
many	TRBD2	TRBV20-1	TRBJ2-7	TGCAGTGCTAGAGCGCTCCACGAGGATTCTAGCGGGGTCACCTACGAGCAGTACTTC	CSARALHEDSSGVTYEQYF
many	TRBD2	TRBV20-1	TRBJ2-4	TGCAGTGCTACCCCAGCGGGAGGGAACAACATTCAGTACTTC	CSATPAGGNNIQYF
many	TRBD2	TRBV20-1	TRBJ2-3	TGCAGTGCTAGAGCTCTAGCGGGGGGGCCGGATTATAATACGCAGTATTTT	CSARALAGGPDYNTQYF
few	NA	TRBV21-1	TRBJ2-1	TGTGCCAGCACCCCAGGAGGGGCGACGAACAATGAGCAGTTCTTC	CASTPGGATNNEQFF
few	NA	TRBV7-9	TRBJ1-1	TGTGCCAGCAGCTTCCCCACGGTAGGGGGTGTTGAAGCTTTCTTT	CASSFPTVGGVEAFF
many	NA	TRBV5-1	TRBJ2-3	TGCGCCAGCAGCCCCGATTCCACAGATACGCAGTATTTT	CASSPDSTDTQYF
many	NA	TRBV5-5	TRBJ2-4	TGTGCCAGCAGCAAACCGACTAGTCAACCACCGGAAAACATTCAGTACTTC	CASSKPTSQPPENIQYF
NA	TRBD2	TRBV2	TRBJ2-3	TGTGCCAGCAGCCCTCTAGCGGCAGATACGCAGTATTTT	CASSPLAADTQYF